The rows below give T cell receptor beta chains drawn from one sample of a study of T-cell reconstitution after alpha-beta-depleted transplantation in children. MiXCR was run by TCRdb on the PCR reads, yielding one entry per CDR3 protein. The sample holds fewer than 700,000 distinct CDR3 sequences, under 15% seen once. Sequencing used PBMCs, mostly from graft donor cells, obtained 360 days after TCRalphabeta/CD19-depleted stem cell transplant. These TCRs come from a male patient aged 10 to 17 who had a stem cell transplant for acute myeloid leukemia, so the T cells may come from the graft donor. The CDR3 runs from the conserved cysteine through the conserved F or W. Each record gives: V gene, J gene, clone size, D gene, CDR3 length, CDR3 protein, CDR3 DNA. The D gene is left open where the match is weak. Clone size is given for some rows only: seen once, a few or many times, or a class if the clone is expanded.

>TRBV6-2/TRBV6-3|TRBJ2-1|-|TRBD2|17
CASSYRTLAGGNNEQFF
TGTGCCAGCAGTTACCGTACACTAGCGGGAGGGAACAATGAGCAGTTCTTC
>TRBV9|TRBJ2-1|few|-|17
CASSVVGPGGPYNEQFF
TGTGCCAGCAGCGTAGTTGGACCAGGCGGGCCCTACAATGAGCAGTTCTTC
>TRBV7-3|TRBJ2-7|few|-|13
CASSRRWGEEQYF
TGTGCCAGCAGCAGAAGGTGGGGTGAGGAGCAGTACTTC
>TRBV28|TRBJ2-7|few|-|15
CASSSRDHPSYEQYF
TGTGCCAGCAGTTCCAGGGACCACCCCTCCTACGAGCAGTACTTC
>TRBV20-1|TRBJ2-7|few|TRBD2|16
CSATWVPGRDHYEQYF
TGCAGTGCTACTTGGGTGCCGGGGAGGGACCACTACGAGCAGTACTTC
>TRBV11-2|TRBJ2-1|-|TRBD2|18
CASSFRPLAGVPYNEQFF
TGTGCCAGCAGCTTTAGACCACTAGCGGGAGTTCCCTACAATGAGCAGTTCTTC
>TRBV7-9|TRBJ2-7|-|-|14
CASSRRDGLHEQYF
TGTGCCAGCAGCCGCCGGGACGGGCTCCACGAGCAGTACTTC
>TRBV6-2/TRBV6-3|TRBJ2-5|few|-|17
CASTALLRRGSQETQYF
TGTGCCAGCACCGCACTCCTCCGGAGGGGGAGCCAAGAGACCCAGTACTTC
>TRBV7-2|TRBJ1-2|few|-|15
CASSSHPRPNYGYTF
TGTGCCAGCAGCTCCCACCCGAGACCTAACTATGGCTACACCTTC
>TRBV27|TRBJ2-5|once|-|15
CASSLGTRGGETQYF
TGTGCCAGCAGTTTAGGGACTCGGGGAGGAGAGACCCAGTACTTC
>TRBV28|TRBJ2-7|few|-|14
CASSLRGLWYEQYF
TGTGCCAGCAGTCTTCGGGGCTTATGGTACGAGCAGTACTTC
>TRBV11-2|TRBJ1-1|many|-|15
CASSASGSGRTEAFF
TGTGCCAGCAGCGCCTCCGGTTCAGGTCGGACTGAAGCTTTCTTT
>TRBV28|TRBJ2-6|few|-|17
CASRLRHDGGWANVLTF
TGTGCCAGCAGACTACGACACGACGGGGGCTGGGCCAACGTCCTGACTTTC
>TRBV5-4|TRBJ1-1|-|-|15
CASTYRVGSFTEAFF
TGTGCCAGCACCTACAGGGTCGGGTCCTTCACTGAAGCTTTCTTT
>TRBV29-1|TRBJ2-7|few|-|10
CSAFIPEQYF
TGCAGCGCTTTCATCCCCGAGCAGTACTTC
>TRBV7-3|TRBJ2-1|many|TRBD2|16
CASSLGLAGGDNEQFF
TGTGCCAGCAGCTTGGGACTAGCGGGAGGGGACAATGAGCAGTTCTTC
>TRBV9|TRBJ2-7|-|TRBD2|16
CASSVDAAGGPYEQYF
TGTGCCAGCAGCGTAGATGCGGCGGGAGGGCCTTACGAGCAGTACTTC
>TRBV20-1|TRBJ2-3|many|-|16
CSASPPTGRTTDTQYF
TGCAGTGCTAGCCCGCCAACGGGGCGGACAACAGATACGCAGTATTTT
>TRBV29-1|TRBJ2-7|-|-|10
CSAKNYEQYF
TGCAGCGCCAAAAACTACGAGCAGTACTTC
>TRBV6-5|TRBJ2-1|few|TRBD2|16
CASRYIPSGSYNEQFF
TGTGCCAGCAGATACATTCCTAGCGGGAGCTACAATGAGCAGTTCTTC
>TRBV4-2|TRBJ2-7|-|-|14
CASSQQSRPAEQYF
TGTGCCAGCAGCCAACAATCACGGCCAGCCGAGCAGTACTTC
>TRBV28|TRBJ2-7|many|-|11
CASSSSEHGDF
TGTGCCAGCAGTTCATCGGAACATGGCGACTTC
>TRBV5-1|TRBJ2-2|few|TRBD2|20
CASSLALGTSGIGDTGELFF
TGCGCCAGCAGCTTGGCCCTCGGGACTAGCGGGATAGGGGACACCGGGGAGCTGTTTTTT
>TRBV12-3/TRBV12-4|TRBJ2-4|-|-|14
CASSLNWVKNIQYF
TGTGCCAGCAGTTTAAACTGGGTCAAAAACATTCAGTACTTC
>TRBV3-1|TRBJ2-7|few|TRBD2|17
CACSQDLRLAGVYEQYF
TGTGCCTGCAGCCAAGATCTAAGACTAGCGGGAGTCTACGAGCAGTACTTC
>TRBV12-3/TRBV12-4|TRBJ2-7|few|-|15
CASSWQGVGLYEQYF
TGTGCCAGCAGTTGGCAGGGAGTGGGGTTATACGAGCAGTACTTC
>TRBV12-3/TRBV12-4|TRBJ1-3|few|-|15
CASTLIQGTGNTIYF
TGTGCCAGCACCCTCATACAGGGCACTGGAAACACCATATATTTT
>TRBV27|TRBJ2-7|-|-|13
CASTGSPSYEQYF
TGTGCCAGCACCGGGTCACCCTCCTACGAGCAGTACTTC
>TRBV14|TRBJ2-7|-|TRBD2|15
CASSQGLAVLYEQYF
TGTGCCAGCAGCCAAGGGCTAGCGGTCCTCTACGAGCAGTACTTC
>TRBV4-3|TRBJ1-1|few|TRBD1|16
CASSQGQGARYTEAFF
TGCGCCAGCAGCCAAGGCCAGGGGGCCCGTTACACTGAAGCTTTCTTT
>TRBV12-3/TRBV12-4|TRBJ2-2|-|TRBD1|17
CASSLVVGQGPPGELFF
TGTGCCAGCAGTTTAGTAGTGGGACAGGGGCCCCCCGGGGAGCTGTTTTTT
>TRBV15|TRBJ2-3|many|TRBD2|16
CATSRLTSARTDTQYF
TGTGCCACCAGCAGACTTACTAGCGCTCGCACAGATACGCAGTATTTT
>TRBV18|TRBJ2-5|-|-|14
CASSPWAVQETQYF
TGTGCCAGCTCACCTTGGGCAGTCCAAGAGACCCAGTACTTC
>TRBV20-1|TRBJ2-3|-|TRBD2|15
CSASPLAGGPYTQYF
TGCAGTGCTAGCCCCCTAGCGGGAGGGCCGTATACGCAGTATTTT
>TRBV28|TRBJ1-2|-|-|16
CASSQYGVNGLYGYTF
TGTGCCAGCAGCCAATACGGAGTTAACGGGCTATATGGCTACACCTTC
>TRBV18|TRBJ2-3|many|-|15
CASSLSGLGTDTQYF
TGTGCCAGCTCGCTGAGCGGACTCGGCACAGATACGCAGTATTTT
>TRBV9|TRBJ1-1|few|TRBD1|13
CASSVYRGEEAFF
TGTGCCAGCAGCGTCTACAGGGGCGAGGAGGCTTTCTTT
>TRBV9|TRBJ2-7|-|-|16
CASSVGQAPGLYEQYF
TGTGCCAGCAGCGTAGGACAGGCCCCAGGCCTTTACGAGCAGTACTTC
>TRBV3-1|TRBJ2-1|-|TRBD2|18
CASSQGWRTSGVYNEQFF
TGTGCCAGCAGCCAAGGGTGGCGAACTAGCGGGGTTTACAATGAGCAGTTCTTC
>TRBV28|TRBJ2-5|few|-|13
CASSLWSQETQYF
TGTGCCAGCAGTTTATGGTCCCAAGAGACCCAGTACTTC
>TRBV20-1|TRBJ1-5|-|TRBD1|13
CSAPDRGGQPQHF
TGCAGTGCTCCGGACAGGGGAGGTCAGCCCCAGCATTTT